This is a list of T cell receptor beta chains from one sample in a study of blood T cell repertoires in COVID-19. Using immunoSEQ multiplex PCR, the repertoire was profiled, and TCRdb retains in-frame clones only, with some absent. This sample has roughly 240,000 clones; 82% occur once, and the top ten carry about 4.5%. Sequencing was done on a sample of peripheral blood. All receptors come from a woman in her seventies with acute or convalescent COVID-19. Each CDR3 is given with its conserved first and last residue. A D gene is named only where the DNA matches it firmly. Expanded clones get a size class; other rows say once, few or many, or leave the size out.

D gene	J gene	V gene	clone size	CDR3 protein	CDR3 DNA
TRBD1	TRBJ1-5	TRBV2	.	CASRVQQGAGNQPQHF	TGTGCCAGCAGAGTACAACAGGGGGCAGGCAATCAGCCCCAGCATTTT
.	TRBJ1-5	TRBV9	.	CASSVGNSNQPQHF	TGTGCCAGCAGCGTAGGTAATAGCAATCAGCCCCAGCATTTT
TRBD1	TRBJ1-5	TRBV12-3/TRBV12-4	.	CASRQQGVEPQHF	TGTGCCAGCAGGCAACAGGGGGTGGAGCCCCAGCATTTT
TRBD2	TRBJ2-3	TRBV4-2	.	CASSQDPLAGTTDTQYF	TGTGCCAGCAGCCAAGACCCACTAGCGGGGACCACAGATACGCAGTATTTT
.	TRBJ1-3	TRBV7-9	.	CASSLSEVGLGNTIYF	TGTGCCAGCAGCTTATCAGAGGTGGGGCTTGGAAACACCATATATTTT
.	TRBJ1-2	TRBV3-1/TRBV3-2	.	CASSQGQNYGYTF	TGTGCCAGCAGCCAAGGGCAGAACTATGGCTACACCTTC
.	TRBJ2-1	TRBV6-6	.	CASSPHEGEQFF	TGTGCCAGCAGTCCCCACGAGGGTGAGCAGTTCTTC
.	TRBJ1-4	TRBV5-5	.	CASSWTNEKLFF	TGTGCCAGCAGCTGGACAAATGAAAAACTGTTTTTT
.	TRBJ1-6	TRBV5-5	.	CASSLVLSYNSPLHF	TGTGCCAGCAGCTTGGTCCTCTCCTATAATTCACCCCTCCACTTT
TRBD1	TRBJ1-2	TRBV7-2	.	CASSTGQNYGYTF	TGTGCCAGCAGCACGGGACAGAACTATGGCTACACCTTC
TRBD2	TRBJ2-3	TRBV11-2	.	CASSGGLAGAFTQYF	TGTGCCAGCAGTGGCGGACTAGCGGGTGCTTTTACGCAGTATTTT
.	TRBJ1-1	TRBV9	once	CASSVETGVYTEAFF	TGTGCCAGCAGCGTCGAGACAGGCGTCTATACTGAAGCTTTCTTT
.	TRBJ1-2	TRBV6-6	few	CASMFSLAGDGYTF	TGTGCCAGCATGTTCTCGTTGGCAGGGGACGGCTACACCTTC
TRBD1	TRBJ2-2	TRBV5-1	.	CASSLGWTGGNTGELFF	TGCGCCAGCAGCTTGGGTTGGACAGGGGGGAACACCGGGGAGCTGTTTTTT
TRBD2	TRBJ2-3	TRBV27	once	CASRMRGGRTDTQYF	TGTGCCAGCAGGATGCGGGGGGGCCGGACAGATACGCAGTATTTT
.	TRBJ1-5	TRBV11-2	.	CASSPGLAGNQPQHF	TGTGCCAGCAGCCCGGGACTCGCCGGCAATCAGCCCCAGCATTTT
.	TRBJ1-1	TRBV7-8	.	CASSLDPGTEAFF	TGTGCCAGCAGCCTCGACCCGGGCACTGAAGCTTTCTTT
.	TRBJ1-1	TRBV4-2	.	CASSQDLEVNTEAFF	TGTGCCAGCAGCCAAGATCTGGAGGTAAACACTGAAGCTTTCTTT
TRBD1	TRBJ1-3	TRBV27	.	CASSLFGDRGDTIYF	TGTGCCAGCAGTTTATTCGGGGACAGGGGGGACACCATATATTTT
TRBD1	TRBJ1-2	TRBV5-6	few	CASSDTGGNGYTF	TGTGCCAGCAGCGATACAGGGGGCAATGGCTACACCTTC
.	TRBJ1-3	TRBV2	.	CASSEVGAGGNTIYF	TGTGCCAGCAGTGAAGTTGGGGCTGGTGGAAACACCATATATTTT
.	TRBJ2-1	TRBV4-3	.	CASSQGEAEDNEQFF	TGCGCCAGCAGCCAAGGGGAGGCAGAAGACAATGAGCAGTTCTTC
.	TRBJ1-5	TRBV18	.	CASSPGWGGNQPQHF	TGTGCCAGCTCACCGGGCTGGGGCGGCAATCAGCCCCAGCATTTT
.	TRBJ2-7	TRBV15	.	CATSRDAAGMGGQYF	TGTGCCACCAGCAGAGACGCGGCAGGGATGGGGGGGCAGTACTTC
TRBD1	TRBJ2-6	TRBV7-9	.	CASSLGQGAGANVLTF	TGTGCCAGCAGCTTAGGCCAGGGGGCTGGGGCCAACGTCCTGACTTTC
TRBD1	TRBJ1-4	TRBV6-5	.	CASSTGVEKLFF	TGTGCCAGCAGTACAGGGGTAGAAAAACTGTTTTTT
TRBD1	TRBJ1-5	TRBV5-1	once	CASSLGDSPSNQPQHF	TGCGCCAGCAGCTTGGGGGACAGCCCTAGCAATCAGCCCCAGCATTTT